This TCR beta chain was obtained from a study of cytomegalovirus exposure and HLA in healthy donors. The V and J ends lost 4 bases and 7 bases, in that order; junction bases with no gene match: 7. Germline-derived CDR1 and CDR2 are LGHNA and YNFKEQ. The CDR3 sequence is 15 residues long. PCR was performed using 60 Vbeta and 13 Jbeta primers. The repertoire was sequenced with immunoSEQ multiplex PCR; TCRdb's copy has only in-frame clones and lacks some. The table includes roughly 130,000 clones, about 8.5% detected once. This clone was observed a handful of times. The TCR comes from a man aged 40-49 years in good health and CMV-seronegative. The rearrangement joins TRBV4-2 to TRBJ1-6, with TRBD1 identical over 7 bases. What was sequenced was PBMCs. CDR3 amino acids: CASSLRDSLNSPLHF. The CDR3 DNA reads as TGTGCCAGCAGCCTCCGGGACAGTCTGAATTCACCCCTCCACTTT.